What follows are 6 T cell receptor beta chains derived from one specimen sequenced in a study of T cells in Graves' hyperthyroidism and ophthalmopathy. Amplification of TCR beta CDR3 regions was performed using RNA transcripts as template. HTBI primers were the set used in a first-round RT-PCR of the TCR CDR3. TCRdb ran MiXCR on the multiplex PCR reads and lists one entry per CDR3 protein. The table records fewer than 650,000 distinct CDR3 sequences, over 12% of them present only once. The sample was blood. The source is a woman under 30 with Graves' ophthalmopathy.

This clonotype was seen ten or more times. J is TRBJ2-7 and V is TRBV25-1, with TRBD2 matching over 11 bases. CDR3 size: 15 residues. Germline-derived CDR1 and CDR2 are MGHDK and SYGVNS. The V and J ends lost 6 bases and 3 bases, in that order; junction bases with no gene match: 7. The CDR3 loop reads CASSRGLAVRYEQYF. In DNA form, the CDR3 reads TGTGCCAGCAGCCGGGGACTAGCGGTTCGCTACGAGCAGTACTTC.

This sequence joins TRBV27 and TRBJ2-2; D unclear. Germline V gene data show CDR1 as MNHEY and CDR2 as SMNVEV (reference sequence). This CDR3 has 14 amino acids. The V end lost 5 bases, the J end lost 1 base, and 8 bases lay between the germline ends. Here the CDR3 DNA reads TGTGCCAGCAGTCCACAGCGGAACACCGGGGAGCTGTTTTTT. Amino acids: CASSPQRNTGELFF.

The chain is built from TRBV6-5 and TRBJ2-7, with 7 bases lining up with TRBD2. The junction had 4 bases not matched to a gene; V was cut back by 0 bases and J by 2 bases. The germline V gene has CDR1 MNHEY and CDR2 SVGAGI. This CDR3 comprises 15 residues. CDR3 DNA: TGTGCCAGCAGTTACTCGGGAGGGAGGACCTACGAGCAGTACTTC. The encoded protein is CASSYSGGRTYEQYF.

This clonotype was found a few times. CDR3 residues: CASSQEHGGNQPQHF. The DNA for the CDR3 is TGTGCCAGCAGCCAAGAACACGGCGGCAATCAGCCCCAGCATTTT. The chain combines TRBV4-2 with TRBJ1-5; D remains ambiguous. The V and J ends lost 0 bases and 2 bases respectively, with 8 bases between them. CDR3 length: 15 amino acids. Per the germline V gene, CDR1 is LGHNA and CDR2 is YNFKEQ.

This clonotype was detected ten times or more. The V call is TRBV7-2, the J call TRBJ2-7, with 7 bases lining up with TRBD1. The CDR3 is 15 residues long. J lost 0 bases, V lost 4 bases, and 6 bases had no gene match. CDR1 and CDR2 (germline): SGHTA, FQGNSA. The CDR3 bases are TGTGCCAGCAGCTCCCGGGACAGCATCTCCTACGAGCAGTACTTC. Translating gives CASSSRDSISYEQYF.

The sample holds a few counts of this clonotype. The V call is TRBV7-8, the J call TRBJ2-2; D unclear. Trimming removed 6 bases from V and 8 bases from J, with 16 bases in between. The V gene's germline CDR1 is SGHVS and CDR2 FQNEAQ. The CDR3 loop spans 14 amino acids. The CDR3 DNA reads as TGTGCCAGCAGTAACAGAGGTCGATATGGGGAGCTGTTTTTT. Its protein is CASSNRGRYGELFF.